The 22 T cell receptor beta chains in this list originate from one sample, sequenced in a study of identical twins listed by TCRdb under 2016. The library was generated by 5' RACE. Instrument on record: Illumina HiSeq 2000. TCRdb redid the processing of the public reads, applying fastp at Q25 and MiXCR, and retained in-frame beta chains. When rows share a CDR3 protein, they turn into one entry using the most common DNA and genes. For this sample there are 350,000 to 450,000 distinct CDR3 sequences; roughly 20% appear just once. The top ten clones comprise more than 10% of the sample. Input material: naive T cells sorted from blood. What this sample's cell subset or site label stands for: cells isolated with a human naive T-cell isolation kit. These TCRs come from a man aged 45 to 65 in good health.

This clonotype showed up many times. The rearrangement uses TRBV2 and TRBJ2-1; 8 nucleotides line up with TRBD1. The V gene's germline CDR1 is SNHLY and CDR2 FYNNEI. J lost 8 bases, V lost 6 bases, and 9 bases had no gene match. The length of the CDR3 is 14 residues. This chain's CDR3 is CASSSTGTGYEQFF. CDR3 sequence (DNA): TGTGCCAGCAGCTCGACCGGGACAGGCTATGAGCAGTTCTTC. Together with reference TRBV2 and TRBJ2-1, the CDR3 gives the full variable domain: EPEVTQTPSHQVTQMGQEVILRCVPISNHLYFYWYRQILGQKVEFLVSFYNNEISEKSEIFDDQFSVERPDGSNFTLKIRSTKLEDSAMYFCASSSTGTGYEQFFGPGTRLTVL.

This clonotype has ten or more counts. The chain links TRBV6-2 or TRBV6-3 to TRBJ1-1, with a possible D match to TRBD1 (5 bases). V was trimmed by 6 bases and J by 4 bases, leaving 18 bases between them. From germline, CDR1 is MNHEY and CDR2 SVGEGT. The CDR3 extends over 15 amino acids. In nucleotides, the CDR3 is TGTGCCAGCAGCAGGGACCGCCCGATGGCCACTGAAGCTTTCTTT. Amino acid sequence: CASSRDRPMATEAFF.

This clonotype appeared a few times. The chain links TRBV27 to TRBJ1-2, with D possibly being TRBD1 (6 bases). The V end was cut by 5 bases, the J end by 8 bases, with 15 bases between. The CDR3 runs 13 residues. Per the germline V gene, CDR1 is MNHEY and CDR2 is SMNVEV (reference sequence). The CDR3 protein is CASSLGGGSGYTF. The CDR3 region has the DNA TGTGCCAGCAGTCTCGGCGGGGGCAGCGGCTACACCTTC.

Worth noting for this clonotype: A much bigger clone sits one base away, suggesting this may be a read error. V is TRBV5-1 and J is TRBJ2-3; 9 bases are shared with TRBD1. The length of the CDR3 is 16 residues. The germline V gene has CDR1 SGHRS and CDR2 YFSETQ. This CDR3 reads CASSGDRALSIDTQYF. CDR3 DNA: TGCGCCAGCAGCGGGGACAGGGCCTTGAGCATAGATACGCAGTATTTT.

This clonotype was counted at least ten times. The chain links TRBV20-1 to TRBJ1-2; D gene unclear. Per germline, CDR1 DFQATT and CDR2 SNEGSKA (reference sequence). CDR3 size: 12 residues. V was trimmed by 5 bases and J by 8 bases, leaving 15 bases between them. CDR3: CSAPGRAEGYTF. Written as DNA, the CDR3 is TGCAGTGCTCCCGGACGGGCGGAGGGCTACACCTTC.

The gene calls are TRBV4-3 and TRBJ2-2; possibly TRBD1 for D (5 bases). Germline CDR1 is LGHNA and CDR2 is YSLEER. There are 15 residues in the CDR3. V lost 3 bases and J 1 base, leaving 9 bases between the germline ends. CDR3 loop: CASSHDTGNTGELFF. The CDR3 DNA follows: TGCGCCAGCAGCCACGACACAGGGAACACCGGGGAGCTGTTTTTT.

J is TRBJ2-1 and V is TRBV7-9; 9 bases match TRBD2. The germline V gene has CDR1 SEHNR and CDR2 FQNEAQ (reference sequence). This CDR3 has 17 amino acids. Trimming at V came to 1 base and at J to 7 bases, leaving 11 bases not matched to a gene. The CDR3 spells CASSLGGRGLARNEQFF. Here the CDR3 DNA reads TGTGCCAGCAGCTTAGGGGGTCGAGGACTAGCGAGGAATGAGCAGTTCTTC.

The CDR3 DNA sequence: TGCGCCAGCAGCGTGGGACTAGCGGGCCCCTCCTACAATGAGCAGTTCTTC. It specifies CASSVGLAGPSYNEQFF. This chain connects TRBV5-1 to TRBJ2-1; the match to TRBD2 covers 12 bases. V dropped 4 bases and J dropped 0; count of bases not matched to a gene: 5. The CDR3 length is 17 residues. Germline CDR1 and CDR2: SGHRS and YFSETQ.

This rearrangement joins TRBV6-5 to TRBJ2-1; D remains unclear. Looked up from germline, CDR1 is MNHEY and CDR2 is SVGAGI. The CDR3 length is 14 residues. Trimming took off 0 bases at V and 14 bases at J, with 17 bases between the two ends. The CDR3 bases are TGTGCCAGCAGTTACTCGAAAACCCGTCAGATGGAGTTCTTC. Amino acids: CASSYSKTRQMEFF.

This clonotype occurred a few times. The chain combines TRBV15 with TRBJ1-1; TRBD1 is a possible D gene (5 bases). Germline-derived CDR1 and CDR2 are LNHNV and YYDKDF (reference sequence). The CDR3 is made up of 14 amino acids. With 3 bases removed from V and 1 base from J, the gap between germline ends came to 9 bases. The CDR3 here is CATSRHGGNTEAFF. The CDR3 bases are TGTGCCACCAGCAGGCATGGGGGGAACACTGAAGCTTTCTTT.

This clonotype appeared once. This chain connects TRBV4-1 to TRBJ2-7; D gene ambiguous. V shed 0 bases and J shed 3 bases, with 12 bases lying between them. The CDR3 sequence is 15 residues long. Germline lookup yields CDR1 MGHRA and CDR2 YSYEKL. This CDR3 is CASSQEETDFYEQYF. CDR3 coding DNA: TGCGCCAGCAGCCAAGAGGAGACTGACTTCTACGAGCAGTACTTC.

This clonotype was detected many times. The chain combines TRBV6-5 with TRBJ2-7; no reliable D call. V lost 2 bases and J 4 bases, leaving 6 bases between the germline ends. Germline V gives CDR1 MNHEY, CDR2 SVGAGI. There are 12 residues in the CDR3. The CDR3 DNA is TGTGCCAGCAGTTACACCGGATACGAGCAGTACTTC. Its protein is CASSYTGYEQYF.

This clonotype showed up just a few times. V usage is TRBV6-2 or TRBV6-3 and J usage is TRBJ2-1; D gene unclear. Trimming stripped 5 bases from V and 4 bases from J, with 15 bases between. CDR3 length equals 15 residues. Germline V lookup: CDR1 MNHEY, CDR2 SVGEGT. CDR3: CASSPRPAEYNEQFF. In DNA, the CDR3 is TGTGCCAGCAGTCCCAGACCCGCGGAATACAATGAGCAGTTCTTC.

This clonotype was recorded at least ten times. The chain uses TRBV5-6 and TRBJ2-5; 8 nucleotides line up with TRBD1. CDR1 and CDR2 (germline): SGHDT, YYEEEE. There are 13 residues in the CDR3. With 7 bases clipped from V and 5 bases from J, the junction kept 7 bases outside the gene matches. The CDR3 reads CASFRGRGETQYF. CDR3 bases: TGTGCCAGCTTCAGGGGGCGCGGTGAGACCCAGTACTTC.

This clonotype was counted ten times or more. The chain combines TRBV2 with TRBJ2-3; D remains ambiguous. The V end lost 2 bases, the J end lost 0 bases, and 15 bases lay between the germline ends. The CDR3 consists of 17 residues. Germline V gene sequence: CDR1 SNHLY, CDR2 FYNNEI. The CDR3 loop reads CASSEMLAVSSTDTQYF. CDR3 nucleotides: TGTGCCAGCAGTGAAATGTTAGCCGTATCTAGCACAGATACGCAGTATTTT.

The chain recombines TRBV7-9 with TRBJ2-2; no definite D call. V lost 6 bases and J 4 bases, leaving 15 bases between the germline ends. CDR3 length: 15 residues. Per germline, CDR1 SEHNR and CDR2 FQNEAQ (reference sequence). CDR3 nucleotide sequence: TGTGCCAGCAGACCCATTTCGCGCGGCACCGGGGAGCTGTTTTTT. Protein product: CASRPISRGTGELFF.

Points on this clonotype: A read error may explain this, as a much larger clone is one base away. This sequence joins TRBV27 and TRBJ2-7; D is undetermined. Between the trimmed V and J ends, which lost 6 bases and 6 bases, there was a span of 9 bases. The CDR3 has 11 residues. Germline V gene lookup returns CDR1 MNHEY and CDR2 SMNVEV (reference sequence). The CDR3 region has the DNA TGTGCCAGCAGCGGATACTGCGAGCAGTACTTC. It yields the protein CASSGYCEQYF.

This clonotype was seen at least ten times. The V gene is TRBV7-2, the J gene TRBJ2-7; 7 nucleotides line up with TRBD1. The junction had 4 bases not matched to a gene; V was cut back by 1 base and J by 4 bases. The CDR3 consists of 14 residues. CDR1 and CDR2 from the germline V gene are SGHTA and FQGNSA. The CDR3, as DNA: TGTGCCAGCAGCTTAGACAGGGGCCTATACGAGCAGTACTTC. This codes for CASSLDRGLYEQYF. The variable domain in full, with the rest retrieved from reference TRBV7-2 and TRBJ2-7, is GAGVSQSPSNKVTEKGKDVELRCDPISGHTALYWYRQSLGQGLEFLIYFQGNSAPDKSGLPSDRFSAERTGGSVSTLTIQRTQQEDSAVYLCASSLDRGLYEQYFGPGTRLTVT.

In its sample, this clonotype was seen a few times. The chain combines TRBV5-1 with TRBJ1-1, with D maybe TRBD1 (5 bases). Germline V gene data show CDR1 as SGHRS and CDR2 as YFSETQ. V lost 0 bases, J lost 1 base, and 10 bases lay in between. The CDR3 covers 15 residues. The CDR3 loop is CASSLAQTANTEAFF. The CDR3 DNA sequence: TGCGCCAGCAGCTTGGCCCAGACAGCGAACACTGAAGCTTTCTTT. Filled out from reference TRBV5-1 and TRBJ1-1, the complete variable domain reads KAGVTQTPRYLIKTRGQQVTLSCSPISGHRSVSWYQQTPGQGLQFLFEYFSETQRNKGNFPGRFSGRQFSNSRSEMNVSTLELGDSALYLCASSLAQTANTEAFFGQGTRLTVV.

There are a few counts of this clonotype. V gene TRBV5-1 combines with J gene TRBJ1-4; no reliable D call. Trimming stripped 4 bases from V and 7 bases from J, with 14 bases between. The germline gives CDR1 SGHRS, CDR2 YFSETQ. The CDR3 length is 14 residues. CDR3 sequence reads: CASSDQVRREKLFF. CDR3 DNA: TGCGCCAGCAGCGACCAAGTGCGGCGTGAAAAACTGTTTTTT.

The table lists this clonotype with a few counts. The genes are TRBV6-5 and TRBJ1-1, with 7 bases aligning to TRBD1. V lost 0 bases to trimming and J lost 4 bases; unmatched junction nucleotides: 8. Germline V gene sequence: CDR1 MNHEY, CDR2 SVGAGI. The CDR3 length is 16 residues. The CDR3 is CASSYSSGGAVTEAFF. CDR3 coding DNA: TGTGCCAGCAGTTACTCGTCAGGGGGGGCGGTCACTGAAGCTTTCTTT.

The V gene is TRBV28, the J gene TRBJ2-3; 10 nucleotides agree with TRBD2. The V gene's germline CDR1 is MDHEN and CDR2 SYDVKM. Germline trimming cut 8 bases from V and 9 bases from J; bases unmatched to any gene: 11. The CDR3 consists of 14 residues. CDR3 in amino acids: CASGLSQTSGTQYF. DNA for the CDR3: TGTGCCAGCGGGCTCTCCCAGACTAGCGGGACGCAGTATTTT.